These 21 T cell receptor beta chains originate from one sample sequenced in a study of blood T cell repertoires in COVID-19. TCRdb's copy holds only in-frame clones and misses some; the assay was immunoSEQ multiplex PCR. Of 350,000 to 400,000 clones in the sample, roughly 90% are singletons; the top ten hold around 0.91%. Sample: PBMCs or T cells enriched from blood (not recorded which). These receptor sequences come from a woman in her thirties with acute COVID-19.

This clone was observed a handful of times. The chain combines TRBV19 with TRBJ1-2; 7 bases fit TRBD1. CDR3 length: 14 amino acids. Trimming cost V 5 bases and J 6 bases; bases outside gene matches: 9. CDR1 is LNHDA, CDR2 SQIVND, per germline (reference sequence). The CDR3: CASSERDSLDGYTF. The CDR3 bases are TGTGCCAGTAGTGAAAGGGACAGTTTGGATGGCTACACCTTC.

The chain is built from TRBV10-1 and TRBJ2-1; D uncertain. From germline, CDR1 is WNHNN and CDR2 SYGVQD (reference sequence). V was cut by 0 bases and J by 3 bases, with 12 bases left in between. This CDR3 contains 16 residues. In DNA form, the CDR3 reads TGCGCCAGCAGTGAGTCCAGACCATCAGGCTACAATGAGCAGTTCTTC. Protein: CASSESRPSGYNEQFF.

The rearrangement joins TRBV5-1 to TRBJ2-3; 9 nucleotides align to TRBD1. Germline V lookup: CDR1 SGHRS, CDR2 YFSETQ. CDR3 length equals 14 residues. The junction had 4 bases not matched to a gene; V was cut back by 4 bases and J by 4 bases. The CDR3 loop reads CASSRTGAPDTQYF. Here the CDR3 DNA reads TGCGCCAGCAGCCGGACAGGGGCCCCAGATACGCAGTATTTT. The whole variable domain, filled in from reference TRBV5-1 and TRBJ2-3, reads KAGVTQTPRYLIKTRGQQVTLSCSPISGHRSVSWYQQTPGQGLQFLFEYFSETQRNKGNFPGRFSGRQFSNSRSEMNVSTLELGDSALYLCASSRTGAPDTQYFGPGTRLTVL.

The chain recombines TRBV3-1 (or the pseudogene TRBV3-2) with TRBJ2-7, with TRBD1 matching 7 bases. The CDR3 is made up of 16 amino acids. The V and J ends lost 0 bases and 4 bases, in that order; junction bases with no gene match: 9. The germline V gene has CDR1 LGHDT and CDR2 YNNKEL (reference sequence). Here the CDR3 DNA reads TGTGCCAGCAGCCAAGATCCGGGGACAGCCGAGTACGAGCAGTACTTC. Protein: CASSQDPGTAEYEQYF.

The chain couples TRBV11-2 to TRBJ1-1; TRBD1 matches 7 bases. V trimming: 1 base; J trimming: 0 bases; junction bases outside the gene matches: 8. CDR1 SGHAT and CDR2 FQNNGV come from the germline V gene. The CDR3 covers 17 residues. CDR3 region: CASSLASGQSLNTEAFF. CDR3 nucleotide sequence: TGTGCCAGCAGCTTAGCATCGGGACAGTCCTTGAACACTGAAGCTTTCTTT. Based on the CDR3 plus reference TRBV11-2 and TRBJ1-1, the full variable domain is EAGVAQSPRYKIIEKRQSVAFWCNPISGHATLYWYQQILGQGPKLLIQFQNNGVVDDSQLPKDRFSAERLKGVDSTLKIQPAKLEDSAVYLCASSLASGQSLNTEAFFGQGTRLTVV.

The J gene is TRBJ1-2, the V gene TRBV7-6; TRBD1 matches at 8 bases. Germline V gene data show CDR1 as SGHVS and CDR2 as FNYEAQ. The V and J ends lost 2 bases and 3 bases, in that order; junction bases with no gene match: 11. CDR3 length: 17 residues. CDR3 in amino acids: CASSLSIGQGVDYGYTF. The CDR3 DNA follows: TGTGCCAGCAGCTTATCTATAGGACAGGGAGTTGACTATGGCTACACCTTC.

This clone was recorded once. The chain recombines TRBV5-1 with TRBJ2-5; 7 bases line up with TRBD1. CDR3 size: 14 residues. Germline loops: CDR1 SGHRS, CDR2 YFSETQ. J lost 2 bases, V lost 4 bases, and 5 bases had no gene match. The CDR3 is CASSDRAHQETQYF. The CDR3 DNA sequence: TGCGCCAGCAGCGACAGGGCCCATCAAGAGACCCAGTACTTC.

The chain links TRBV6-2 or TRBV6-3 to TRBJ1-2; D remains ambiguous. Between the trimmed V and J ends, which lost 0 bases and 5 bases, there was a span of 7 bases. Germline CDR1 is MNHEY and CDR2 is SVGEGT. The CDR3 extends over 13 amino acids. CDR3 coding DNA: TGTGCCAGCAGTTACTCGAGTTGGTATGGCTACACCTTC. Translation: CASSYSSWYGYTF.

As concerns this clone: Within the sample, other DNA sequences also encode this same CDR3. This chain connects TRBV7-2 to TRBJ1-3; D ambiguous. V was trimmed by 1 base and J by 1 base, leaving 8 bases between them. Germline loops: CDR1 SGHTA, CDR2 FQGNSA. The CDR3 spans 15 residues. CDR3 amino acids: CASSLDRVSGNTIYF. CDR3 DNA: TGTGCCAGCAGCTTAGACCGGGTGTCTGGAAACACCATATATTTT.

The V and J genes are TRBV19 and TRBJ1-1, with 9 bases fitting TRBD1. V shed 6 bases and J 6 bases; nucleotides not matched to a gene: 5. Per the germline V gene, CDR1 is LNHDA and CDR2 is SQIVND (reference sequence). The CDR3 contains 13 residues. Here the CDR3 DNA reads TGTGCCAGTAGACATAGGACAGGGGCTGAAGCTTTCTTT. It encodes CASRHRTGAEAFF.

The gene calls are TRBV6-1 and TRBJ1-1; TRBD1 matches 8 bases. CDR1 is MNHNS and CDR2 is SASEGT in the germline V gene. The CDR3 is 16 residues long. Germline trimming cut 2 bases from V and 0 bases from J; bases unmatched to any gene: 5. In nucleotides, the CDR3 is TGTGCCAGCAGTGAATACAGGGGGACTATGAACACTGAAGCTTTCTTT. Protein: CASSEYRGTMNTEAFF.

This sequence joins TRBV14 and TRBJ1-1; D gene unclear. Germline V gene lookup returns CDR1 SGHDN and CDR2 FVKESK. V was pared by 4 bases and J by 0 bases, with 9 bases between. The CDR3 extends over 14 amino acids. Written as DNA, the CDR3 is TGTGCCAGCAGCCCCGGGATCATGAACACTGAAGCTTTCTTT. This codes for CASSPGIMNTEAFF.

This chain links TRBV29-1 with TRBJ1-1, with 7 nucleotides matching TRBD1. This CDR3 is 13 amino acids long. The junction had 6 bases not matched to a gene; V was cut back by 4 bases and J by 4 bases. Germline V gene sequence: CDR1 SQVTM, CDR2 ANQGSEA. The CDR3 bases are TGCAGCGTTGCGGGTGGGGACAGCACTGAAGCTTTCTTT. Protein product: CSVAGGDSTEAFF.

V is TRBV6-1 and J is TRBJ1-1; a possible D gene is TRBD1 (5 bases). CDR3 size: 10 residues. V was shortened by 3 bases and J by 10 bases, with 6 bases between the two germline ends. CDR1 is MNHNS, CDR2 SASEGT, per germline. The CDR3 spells CASSEGGAFF. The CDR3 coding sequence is TGTGCCAGCAGTGAGGGGGGAGCTTTCTTT.

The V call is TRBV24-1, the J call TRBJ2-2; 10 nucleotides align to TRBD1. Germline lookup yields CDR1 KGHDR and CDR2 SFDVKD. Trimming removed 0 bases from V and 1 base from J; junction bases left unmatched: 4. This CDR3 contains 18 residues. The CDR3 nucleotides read TGTGCCACCAGTGATTTGAAGGGACAGGGGAAGAACACCGGGGAGCTGTTTTTT. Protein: CATSDLKGQGKNTGELFF.

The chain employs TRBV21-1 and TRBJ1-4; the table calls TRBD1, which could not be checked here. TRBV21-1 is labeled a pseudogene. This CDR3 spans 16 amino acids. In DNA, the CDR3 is TGTGCCAGCAGCAATTATATGAGGACAGGGGGCGAAAAACTGTTTTTT. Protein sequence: CASSNYMRTGGEKLFF.

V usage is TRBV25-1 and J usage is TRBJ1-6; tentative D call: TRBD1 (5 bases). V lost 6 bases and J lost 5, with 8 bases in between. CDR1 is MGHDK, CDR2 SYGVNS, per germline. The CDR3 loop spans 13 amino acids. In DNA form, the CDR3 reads TGTGCCAGCAGGACAGTAGATAATTCACCCCTCCACTTT. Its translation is CASRTVDNSPLHF.

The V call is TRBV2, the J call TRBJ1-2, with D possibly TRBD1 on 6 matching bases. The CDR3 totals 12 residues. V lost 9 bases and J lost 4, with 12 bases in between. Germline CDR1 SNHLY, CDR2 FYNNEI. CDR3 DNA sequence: TGTGCCAGTGAGTCGGACAGCTATGGCTACACCTTC. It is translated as CASESDSYGYTF.

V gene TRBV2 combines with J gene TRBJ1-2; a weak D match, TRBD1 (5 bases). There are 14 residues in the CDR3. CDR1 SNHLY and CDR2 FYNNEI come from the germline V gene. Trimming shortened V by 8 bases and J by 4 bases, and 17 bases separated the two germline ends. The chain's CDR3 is CASVAGEGSYGYTF. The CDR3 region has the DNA TGTGCCAGCGTAGCTGGGGAGGGGAGCTATGGCTACACCTTC.

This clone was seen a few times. The CDR3 reads CASSPTSGDFYEQYF. DNA for the CDR3: TGTGCCAGCTCACCGACTAGCGGGGATTTCTACGAGCAGTACTTC. This chain joins TRBV18 and TRBJ2-7, with 11 bases matching TRBD2. The CDR3 has 15 amino acids. Germline CDR1 reads KGHSH; CDR2 reads LQKENI. The V gene end was trimmed by 3 bases and the J gene end by 3 bases; junction bases not matched to a gene: 4.

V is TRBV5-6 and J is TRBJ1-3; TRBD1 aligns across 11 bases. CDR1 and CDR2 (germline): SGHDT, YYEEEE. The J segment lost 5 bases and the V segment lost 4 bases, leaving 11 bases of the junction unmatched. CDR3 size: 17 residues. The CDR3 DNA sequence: TGTGCCAGCAGCCGTGGCGGGACAGGGGGACAAAGAAACACCATATATTTT. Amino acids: CASSRGGTGGQRNTIYF.